This TCR beta chain derives from a study of identical twins. Broader study findings: Sharing of beta out-of-frame sequences by twins showed a weaker excess.

In its sample, this clonotype was seen a few times. Its specificity is unknown. The CDR3 spans 14 residues. The germline V gene encodes CDR1 SNHLY and CDR2 FYNNEI. V was cut by 7 bases and J by 2 bases, with 15 bases left in between. Every sampled donor was Caucasian and healthy. Unique molecular identifiers were present on cDNA, and template switching added a universal primer site. TCRdb reprocessed the 5' RACE reads via MiXCR and lists one record per CDR3 protein. The repertoire holds 1.5 million to 2 million distinct CDR3 sequences, with less than 40% as singletons. The receptor's source is a newborn girl in good health. Specimen: cord blood. V gene TRBV2 combines with J gene TRBJ2-7; either TRBD1 or TRBD2 may supply D (5 bases each). The CDR3 sequence is CASIRVRDTYEQYF. For the CDR3, the DNA is TGTGCCAGCATCAGGGTTCGGGATACCTACGAGCAGTACTTC.